Presented here are 14 T cell receptor beta chains from one specimen sequenced in a study of regulatory T cells in long-lasting Graves disease. Arm-PCR of CDR3 regions with iRepertoire HTBI primers generated TCR beta libraries. TCRdb itself ran the multiplex PCR reads through MiXCR, one entry per CDR3 protein. The table lists a few hundred thousand distinct CDR3 sequences, 10% to 15% of them singletons. Time point noted: newly diagnosed GD, antithyroid drugs for less than 3 months. RNA isolated from PBMCs was used to make the TCR library. This sample was also put to use in a study of T cells in Graves' hyperthyroidism and ophthalmopathy.

Here the sequenced sample was peripheral blood mononuclear cells (PBMCs), taken at new diagnosis, from a patient treated with antithyroid drugs. The origin of the receptors is a woman aged 18-29 years with Graves disease.

At least ten counts were recorded for this clonotype. V gene TRBV6-2 or TRBV6-3 combines with J gene TRBJ2-3; TRBD1 matches 7 bases. V was clipped by 8 bases and J by 1 base; unmatched bases: 9. The germline V gene has CDR1 MNHEY and CDR2 SVGEGT. The CDR3 is made up of 15 amino acids. CDR3 sequence reads: CASSRTGARTDTQYF. CDR3 nucleotides: TGTGCCAGCTCACGTACAGGGGCCCGCACAGATACGCAGTATTTT.

The chain is built from TRBV4-1 and TRBJ2-1, with TRBD1 as a possible D gene (7 bases). From germline, CDR1 is MGHRA and CDR2 YSYEKL. This CDR3 is 16 amino acids long. The V and J ends lost 2 bases and 5 bases respectively, with 16 bases between them. Here the CDR3 DNA reads TGCGCCAGCAGCCAAACGGGGGACAGACTTAACAATGAGCAGTTCTTC. Translated, it gives CASSQTGDRLNNEQFF.

The rearrangement uses TRBV2 and TRBJ1-3; D is unresolved. The CDR3 has 14 amino acids. The germline gives CDR1 SNHLY, CDR2 FYNNEI. V dropped 6 bases and J dropped 3 bases, with 12 bases sitting between them. The chain's CDR3 is CASRHRLDGNTIYF. CDR3 in DNA: TGTGCCAGCAGACACCGACTGGATGGAAACACCATATATTTT.

J is TRBJ2-7 and V is TRBV11-2; TRBD1 might be the D (5 bases). The CDR3 has 14 residues. V was pared by 6 bases and J by 0 bases, with 12 bases between. Germline V gives CDR1 SGHAT, CDR2 FQNNGV. This CDR3 is CASRRQMNSYEQYV. The CDR3 nucleotides read TGTGCCAGCAGACGACAGATGAACTCCTACGAGCAGTACGTC.

The chain is built from TRBV6-1 and TRBJ2-3, with 10 bases lining up with TRBD2. The CDR3 sequence is 14 residues long. The V and J ends lost 9 bases and 8 bases, in that order; junction bases with no gene match: 11. The germline gives CDR1 MNHNS, CDR2 SASEGT. The CDR3 here is CASFVSGGASTQYF. The CDR3 DNA follows: TGTGCCAGTTTTGTGAGCGGGGGGGCTTCTACGCAGTATTTT.

In this sample, this clonotype turned up many times. The rearrangement links TRBV27 to TRBJ2-1; D possibly corresponds to TRBD1 (6 bases). Per the germline V gene, CDR1 is MNHEY and CDR2 is SMNVEV (reference sequence). V lost 4 bases and J 4 bases, leaving 14 bases between the germline ends. The CDR3 has 15 residues. DNA of the CDR3: TGTGCCAGCAGTTCCCCCGGGACACAATACAATGAGCAGTTCTTC. Translating gives CASSSPGTQYNEQFF.

This clonotype appeared many times. The V call is TRBV7-8, the J call TRBJ1-1; maybe TRBD1 (6 bases). The V end lost 5 bases, the J end lost 0 bases, and 13 bases lay between the germline ends. The germline gives CDR1 SGHVS, CDR2 FQNEAQ. This CDR3 region has 15 residues. The CDR3 DNA reads TGTGCCAGCAGCCAAGCGACAGGCATGAACACTGAAGCTTTCTTT. This codes for CASSQATGMNTEAFF.

In its sample, this clonotype was seen many times. V gene TRBV7-9 combines with J gene TRBJ2-1; no reliable D call. The CDR3 runs to 13 residues. Germline lookup yields CDR1 SEHNR and CDR2 FQNEAQ (reference sequence). The V gene lost 9 bases and the J gene lost 8 bases, with 17 bases spanning the gap. The CDR3 region has the DNA TGTGCCAGTCAACCTGGGCTTCTGGATGAGCAGTTCTTC. Translating it yields CASQPGLLDEQFF.

This clonotype came up many times. This chain uses TRBV2 with TRBJ2-3; no clear D gene. This CDR3 contains 14 residues. The V gene's germline CDR1 is SNHLY and CDR2 FYNNEI. Between the trimmed V and J ends, which lost 7 bases and 0 bases, there was a span of 11 bases. CDR3 region: CASKTTLSTDTQYF. CDR3 DNA sequence: TGTGCCAGCAAAACGACCCTAAGCACAGATACGCAGTATTTT. Together with reference TRBV2 and TRBJ2-3, the CDR3 gives the full variable domain: EPEVTQTPSHQVTQMGQEVILRCVPISNHLYFYWYRQILGQKVEFLVSFYNNEISEKSEIFDDQFSVERPDGSNFTLKIRSTKLEDSAMYFCASKTTLSTDTQYFGPGTRLTVL.

This clonotype was found a few times. A much larger clonotype is one base distant, so this may be a read error. V usage is TRBV11-1 and J usage is TRBJ1-1; D unresolved. Germline CDR1 SGHAT, CDR2 FQDESV (reference sequence). The V end was cut by 1 base, the J end by 4 bases, with 10 bases between. The CDR3 is 14 residues long. The CDR3 is CASSLDGEGTEAFF. For the CDR3, the DNA is TGTGCCAGCAGCTTAGACGGGGAGGGCACTGAAGCTTTCTTT.

This clonotype showed up many times. The genes are TRBV10-3 and TRBJ1-5; TRBD1 might be the D (5 bases). V was trimmed by 0 bases and J by 7 bases, leaving 16 bases between them. The CDR3 contains 16 residues. The germline CDR1 and CDR2 sequences are ENHRY and SYGVKD. CDR3 sequence reads: CAISESLRVRGQPQHF. DNA for the CDR3: TGTGCCATCAGTGAGTCGCTCCGGGTTAGGGGACAGCCCCAGCATTTT.

This clonotype showed up many times. J is TRBJ1-1 and V is TRBV6-2 or TRBV6-3; 7 positions agree with TRBD1. With V trimmed by 6 bases and J by 0 bases, 7 bases remained unmatched. Germline V lookup: CDR1 MNHEY, CDR2 SVGEGT. The CDR3 covers 15 residues. CDR3 in DNA: TGTGCCAGCAGCCACAGGGGACACCTGAACACTGAAGCTTTCTTT. This translates into CASSHRGHLNTEAFF.

This clonotype was seen more than once but under ten times. The chain recombines TRBV11-3 with TRBJ2-1; TRBD2 matches at 10 bases. Germline CDR1 SGHNT, CDR2 YENEEA. CDR3 length: 16 residues. J was trimmed by 5 bases and V by 5 bases; bases with no gene match: 9. The CDR3 DNA follows: TGTGCCAGCAGCCCCAGCCCGGGACTAGCGAACAATGAGCAGTTCTTC. Its translation: CASSPSPGLANNEQFF. Complete variable domain (other parts from reference TRBV11-3 and TRBJ2-1): EAGVVQSPRYKIIEKKQPVAFWCNPISGHNTLYWYLQNLGQGPELLIRYENEEAVDDSQLPKDRFSAERLKGVDSTLKIQPAELGDSAVYLCASSPSPGLANNEQFFGPGTRLTVL.

This clonotype was seen at least ten times. The chain links TRBV3-1 to TRBJ1-2, with D perhaps TRBD1 (5 bases). This CDR3 region has 15 residues. Trimming took off 3 bases at V and 2 bases at J, with 13 bases between the two ends. Germline V lookup: CDR1 LGHDT, CDR2 YNNKEL (reference sequence). The CDR3 loop is CASSQSGRRNYGYTF. The CDR3 coding sequence is TGTGCCAGCAGCCAGTCGGGACGGAGGAACTATGGCTACACCTTC.